These 4 T cell receptor beta chains were sequenced from one sample in a study of Tregs in tolerant kidney transplant recipients. Antigens of these TCRs are unknown. Measured with immunoSEQ multiplex PCR; TCRdb has only the in-frame clones, and not every one. The sample contains approximately 19,000 clones, 55% to 75% of which appear only once. The sequencing sample was made of Tregs from blood cultured with allogeneic cells. These receptors were taken from a human donor in good health.

J is TRBJ2-1 and V is TRBV5-1; D possibly uses TRBD1 or TRBD2 (5 bases each). CDR1 is SGHRS and CDR2 is YFSETQ in the germline V gene. The CDR3 length is 15 residues. The V and J ends lost 1 base and 6 bases respectively, with 14 bases between them. The CDR3 DNA is TGCGCCAGCAGCTTGTCGTCGTGGGGGATCAATGAGCAGTTCTTC. It yields the protein CASSLSSWGINEQFF.

The V gene is TRBV27, the J gene TRBJ1-5, with D possibly being TRBD1 (5 bases). The CDR3 consists of 14 residues. Germline CDR1 and CDR2: MNHEY and SMNVEV (reference sequence). Trimming left V 3 bases short and J 3 bases short, with 9 bases between. In DNA, the CDR3 is TGTGCCAGCAGTTTGTACAGGTACAATCAGCCCCAGCATTTT. This gives the protein CASSLYRYNQPQHF.

The chain recombines TRBV5-5 with TRBJ2-5; D is undetermined. Trimming removed 2 bases at V and 7 bases at J, with 12 bases between. Germline CDR1 SGHKS, CDR2 YYEKEE (reference sequence). CDR3 length: 13 residues. The CDR3, as DNA: TGTGCCAGCAGCTTTGCCCACATGGGGACCCAGTACTTC. It translates to CASSFAHMGTQYF.

The genes are TRBV7-2 and TRBJ2-7; TRBD1 matches 8 bases. There are 15 residues in the CDR3. Germline lookup yields CDR1 SGHTA and CDR2 FQGNSA. Trimming cost V 5 bases and J 1 base; bases outside gene matches: 7. Written as DNA, the CDR3 is TGTGCCAGCAGCACCCTTGGGACAGGTTCCTACGAGCAGTACTTC. This codes for CASSTLGTGSYEQYF. Using reference TRBV7-2 and TRBJ2-7 for the parts outside the CDR3, the full variable domain is GAGVSQSPSNKVTEKGKDVELRCDPISGHTALYWYRQSLGQGLEFLIYFQGNSAPDKSGLPSDRFSAERTGGSVSTLTIQRTQQEDSAVYLCASSTLGTGSYEQYFGPGTRLTVT.